The 9 T cell receptor beta chains presented below share a single source sample, sequenced in a study of CD8 T cell repertoires and HIV-1 epitope variants. Only in-frame clones appear in the TCRdb table, and some are missing; sequencing was by immunoSEQ multiplex PCR. The sample carries approximately 5,400 clones, just under 65% recorded once. Their recognized antigens are unknown. The specimen was cultured CD8+ T cells derived from PBMCs. Receptors originate from a male donor with HIV.

The V and J genes are TRBV19 and TRBJ2-3; 10 nucleotides agree with TRBD2. CDR1 is LNHDA and CDR2 is SQIVND in the germline V gene (reference sequence). The CDR3 sequence is 17 residues long. The trim removed 0 bases at V and 4 bases at J, leaving 7 bases unmatched. CDR3 loop: CASSIDRGTSGADTQYF. In DNA form, the CDR3 reads TGTGCCAGTAGTATAGATCGTGGAACTAGCGGGGCAGATACGCAGTATTTT.

The chain combines TRBV9 with TRBJ1-1; D is perhaps TRBD1 (5 bases). Germline V lookup: CDR1 SGDLS, CDR2 YYNGEE. The CDR3 has 16 amino acids. V lost 1 base and J 0 bases, leaving 13 bases between the germline ends. The DNA for the CDR3 is TGTGCCAGCAGCGTATATGACAGATTTATGAACACTGAAGCTTTCTTT. Residues: CASSVYDRFMNTEAFF.

The CDR3 coding sequence is TGTGCCAGCAGCTGGGGAAGGGGGGAATCATTGGATGGCTACACCTTC. Translation gives CASSWGRGESLDGYTF. The chain joins TRBV7-2 to TRBJ1-2, with D perhaps matching TRBD1 (6 bases). The CDR3 consists of 16 residues. Germline values: CDR1 SGHTA, CDR2 FQGNSA. V was clipped by 4 bases and J by 6 bases, with 21 bases between them.

This clone was recorded a few times. V usage is TRBV28 and J usage is TRBJ1-1; tentatively, D is TRBD1 (5 bases). This CDR3 region has 13 residues. Germline-derived CDR1 and CDR2 are MDHEN and SYDVKM. The germline V and J ends were trimmed by 6 bases and 1 base, with 9 bases remaining between them. The CDR3 region has the DNA TGTGCCAGCAGCAGGGACGGGAACACTGAAGCTTTCTTT. Residues: CASSRDGNTEAFF.

This chain uses TRBV10-2 with TRBJ1-2, with a weak D call TRBD1 (5 bases). The length of the CDR3 is 13 residues. CDR1 and CDR2 from the germline V gene are WSHSY and SAAADI. Trimming took off 3 bases at V and 4 bases at J, with 9 bases between the two ends. The CDR3 DNA reads as TGCGCCAGCAGTGATGGGGGGGGCTATGGCTACACCTTC. Amino acids: CASSDGGGYGYTF.

This clone showed up just once. V is TRBV19 and J is TRBJ2-1, with D possibly called TRBD1 or TRBD2 (5 bases each). Germline CDR1 and CDR2: LNHDA and SQIVND (reference sequence). Trimming took off 5 bases at V and 4 bases at J, with 18 bases between the two ends. The CDR3 is 16 residues long. The CDR3 region is CASSAAWGGRYNEQFF. The CDR3 DNA follows: TGTGCCAGTAGTGCAGCCTGGGGCGGGCGTTACAATGAGCAGTTCTTC. The full variable domain, its missing parts supplied by reference TRBV19 and TRBJ2-1, is DGGITQSPKYLFRKEGQNVTLSCEQNLNHDAMYWYRQDPGQGLRLIYYSQIVNDFQKGDIAEGYSVSREKKESFPLTVTSAQKNPTAFYLCASSAAWGGRYNEQFFGPGTRLTVL.

J is TRBJ2-5 and V is TRBV5-5, with D possibly being TRBD2 (5 bases). Germline assignment: CDR1 SGHKS and CDR2 YYEKEE (reference sequence). Between the trimmed V and J ends, which lost 3 bases and 2 bases, there was a span of 14 bases. The length of the CDR3 is 15 residues. CDR3: CASSSAGIDQETQYF. The CDR3, as DNA: TGTGCCAGCAGCTCCGCCGGGATAGATCAAGAGACCCAGTACTTC.

V is TRBV5-8 and J is TRBJ1-2; D is possibly TRBD1 (5 bases). CDR1 and CDR2 (germline): SGHTS, YDEGEE. The CDR3 is 16 residues long. Trimming cost V 2 bases and J 4 bases, with 18 bases left between them. The CDR3 coding sequence is TGTGCCAGCAGCTTCGGGACTCCCGGAGGTGGCTATGGCTACACCTTC. Protein sequence: CASSFGTPGGGYGYTF.

The chain recombines TRBV10-3 with TRBJ1-1; D possibly corresponds to TRBD1 (5 bases). CDR3 length equals 14 residues. CDR1 and CDR2 (germline): ENHRY, SYGVKD. Trimming stripped 10 bases from V and 4 bases from J, with 19 bases between. The CDR3 region is CATDNKGRGTEAFF. In DNA, the CDR3 is TGTGCCACCGATAATAAAGGAAGGGGCACTGAAGCTTTCTTT.